This T cell receptor beta chain was recorded in a study of cytomegalovirus exposure and HLA in healthy donors. A single count supports this clone. CDR1 is SGHRS, CDR2 YFSETQ, per germline. CDR3 length equals 15 residues. After removal of 0 bases from V and 7 bases from J, the junction contained 5 bases not matched to a gene. Primers included in the PCR were 60 Vbeta and 13 Jbeta primers. TCRdb keeps only in-frame clones here, not all; method: immunoSEQ multiplex PCR. The repertoire holds 100,000 to 150,000 clones, with around 80% as singletons. The J gene is TRBJ2-3, the V gene TRBV5-1; 10 nucleotides match TRBD2. This receptor was obtained from a man between 45 and 60 years old in good health and CMV-seronegative. Sequences were obtained from PBMCs. CDR3 amino acids: CASSLEASGGNTQYF. The CDR3 nucleotides are TGCGCCAGCAGCTTGGAAGCTAGCGGGGGAAATACGCAGTATTTT.